The 10 T cell receptor beta chains given below trace back to one sample, sequenced in a study of cytomegalovirus exposure and HLA in healthy donors. Sequenced by immunoSEQ multiplex PCR; TCRdb stores in-frame clones only, minus some. The sample lists some 130,000 clones; approximately 91% were seen once. Sequencing was performed on PBMCs. These receptor sequences come from a man in his thirties or forties in good health and CMV-seronegative.

This clone was counted only a few times. The rearrangement links TRBV6-5 to TRBJ1-4; D may be TRBD1 (6 bases). CDR3 length: 15 residues. V shed 5 bases and J shed 8 bases, with 18 bases lying between them. Germline V gives CDR1 MNHEY, CDR2 SVGAGI. This CDR3 reads CASSPLGEGEEKLFF. CDR3 DNA: TGTGCCAGCAGTCCCTTGGGCGAGGGGGAGGAAAAACTGTTTTTT.

V usage is TRBV5-4 and J usage is TRBJ1-2; D is perhaps TRBD1 (5 bases). Germline lookup yields CDR1 SGHNT and CDR2 YYREEE (reference sequence). Trimming took off 6 bases at V and 8 bases at J, with 23 bases between the two ends. The CDR3 spans 15 residues. CDR3 region: CASTTSGGTTEGYTF. CDR3 nucleotides: TGTGCCAGCACCACCTCAGGAGGGACGACTGAGGGCTACACCTTC.

V is TRBV9 and J is TRBJ1-2; 8 nucleotides agree with TRBD1. In germline, CDR1 is SGDLS, CDR2 YYNGEE. V gave up 3 bases and J gave up 7 bases; unmatched junction bases: 8. The CDR3 contains 14 residues. The CDR3 DNA sequence: TGTGCCAGCAGCGCCGTAGACAGGGGACTTGGCTACACCTTC. It translates to CASSAVDRGLGYTF.

V is TRBV6-5 and J is TRBJ1-2; tentatively, D is TRBD1 (6 bases). Trimming removed 0 bases from V and 8 bases from J, with 16 bases in between. Germline lookup yields CDR1 MNHEY and CDR2 SVGAGI. The CDR3 sequence is 15 residues long. CDR3 nucleotides: TGTGCCAGCAGTTACTCTTCCAGGGGCACGGAAGGCTACACCTTC. It codes for CASSYSSRGTEGYTF.

The chain joins TRBV19 to TRBJ2-7, with 7 bases fitting TRBD1. Unmatched junction bases numbered 11, after V lost 8 bases and J lost 7 bases. The CDR3 contains 13 residues. The germline gives CDR1 LNHDA, CDR2 SQIVND (reference sequence). The CDR3 nucleotides are TGTGCCAGTGGGACAGTTTGGGGTCAGGAGCAGTACTTC. It specifies CASGTVWGQEQYF.

The rearrangement links TRBV6-5 to TRBJ1-2; TRBD1 agrees at 11 bases. This CDR3 region has 15 residues. After removal of 2 bases from V and 4 bases from J, the junction contained 3 bases not matched to a gene. Germline lookup yields CDR1 MNHEY and CDR2 SVGAGI. The CDR3: CASSYRTGGFYGYTF. In DNA form, the CDR3 reads TGTGCCAGCAGTTACCGGACAGGGGGCTTCTATGGCTACACCTTC.

The CDR3 bases are TGTGCCAGCAGGGGGGGGAGCTCCTACAATGAGCAGTTCTTC. Translation: CASRGGSSYNEQFF. The chain has TRBV2 and TRBJ2-1; TRBD2 agrees at 7 bases. CDR3 size: 14 residues. V trimming: 6 bases; J trimming: 0 bases; junction bases outside the gene matches: 2. Germline CDR1 is SNHLY and CDR2 is FYNNEI.

This clone was found once. This chain joins TRBV30 and TRBJ1-2; D call uncertain. V was clipped by 1 base and J by 8 bases, with 8 bases between them. The CDR3 is 11 residues long. Germline V gene lookup returns CDR1 GTSNPN and CDR2 SVGIG (reference sequence). The CDR3 region is CAWSAREGYTF. Here the CDR3 DNA reads TGTGCCTGGAGTGCGAGGGAGGGCTACACCTTC.

The rearrangement joins TRBV4-1 to TRBJ2-1; no clear D. The CDR3 covers 12 residues. V gave up 0 bases and J gave up 8 bases, with 5 bases separating them. CDR1 MGHRA and CDR2 YSYEKL come from the germline V gene. The CDR3 DNA follows: TGCGCCAGCAGCCAAGATCTTGATGAGCAGTTCTTC. It yields the protein CASSQDLDEQFF.

The chain combines TRBV5-1 with TRBJ2-1; TRBD2 aligns across 10 bases. The germline CDR1 and CDR2 sequences are SGHRS and YFSETQ. This CDR3 comprises 18 residues. V lost 3 bases to trimming and J lost 0 bases; unmatched junction nucleotides: 9. The CDR3 spells CASSSPSGRAGSYNEQFF. For the CDR3, the DNA is TGCGCCAGCAGCTCCCCAAGCGGGAGGGCCGGCTCCTACAATGAGCAGTTCTTC.